The 8 T cell receptor beta chains in this list originate from one sample, sequenced in a study of T-cell memory formation after mild COVID-19. Using its own MiXCR run on the 5' RACE reads, TCRdb lists one record per CDR3 protein. Among hundreds of thousands of distinct CDR3 sequences listed, approximately 14% were seen once. The specimen sequenced was PBMCs or a T cell subset sorted from them (not recorded which). These receptors all come from a man between 18 and 29 years old who had mild COVID-19 (a few samples of this study predate the infection). Cell type and time point are not known.

The CDR3 region has the DNA TGTGCCAGCAGCACGACCCTAGGGGGGCATGAGCAGTTCTTC. As protein: CASSTTLGGHEQFF. The rearrangement links TRBV11-2 to TRBJ2-1; D is perhaps TRBD1 or TRBD2 (6 bases each). CDR1 is SGHAT and CDR2 is FQNNGV in the germline V gene. CDR3 length: 14 residues. Trimming removed 5 bases at V and 8 bases at J, with 16 bases between.

This clonotype was seen at least ten times. The J gene is TRBJ1-4, the V gene TRBV12-3 or TRBV12-4; no clear D gene. The CDR3 length is 11 residues. V was shortened by 1 base and J by 7 bases, with 1 base between the two germline ends. CDR3 coding DNA: TGTGCCAGCAGTTTAGGTGAAAAACTGTTTTTT. This encodes CASSLGEKLFF.

This clonotype turned up a few times. The chain has TRBV4-1 and TRBJ2-7, with TRBD2 matching over 9 bases. Germline CDR1 reads MGHRA; CDR2 reads YSYEKL. V gave up 4 bases and J gave up 2 bases; unmatched junction bases: 15. The CDR3 loop spans 18 amino acids. The CDR3 loop reads CASSLPTLLAGAAYEQYF. The CDR3, as DNA: TGCGCCAGCAGCCTCCCGACGCTTTTAGCGGGGGCAGCCTACGAGCAGTACTTC.

The chain combines TRBV11-3 with TRBJ2-2, with D uncertain. The length of the CDR3 is 12 residues. The V gene lost 4 bases and the J gene lost 10 bases, with 10 bases spanning the gap. CDR1 is SGHNT and CDR2 is YENEEA in the germline V gene. The CDR3 sequence: CASSSQGEELFF. CDR3 bases: TGTGCCAGCAGCTCCCAAGGCGAGGAGCTGTTTTTT.

This chain connects TRBV6-4 to TRBJ2-4; D might be TRBD2 (6 bases). Trimming cost V 7 bases and J 1 base, with 11 bases left between them. The CDR3 covers 14 residues. The germline V gene encodes CDR1 MRHNA and CDR2 SNTAGT. The chain's CDR3 is CASISGGAKNIQYF. CDR3 in DNA: TGTGCCAGCATTTCTGGGGGGGCCAAAAACATTCAGTACTTC.

This clonotype showed up just a few times. The V call is TRBV6-5, the J call TRBJ2-1, with 12 nucleotides matching TRBD2. Germline CDR1 is MNHEY and CDR2 is SVGAGI. Trimming at V came to 1 base and at J to 5 bases, leaving 6 bases not matched to a gene. The CDR3 runs 17 residues. CDR3 protein: CASSYLLAGGHHNEQFF. CDR3 bases: TGTGCCAGCAGTTACTTGCTAGCGGGGGGGCATCACAATGAGCAGTTCTTC.

This clonotype was observed a few times. The chain combines TRBV12-3 or TRBV12-4 with TRBJ1-5; D is perhaps TRBD1 (5 bases). Trimming shortened V by 6 bases and J by 0 bases, and 15 bases separated the two germline ends. The CDR3 sequence is 16 residues long. CDR3 sequence: CASSGRGLTSNQPQHF. The CDR3 DNA is TGTGCCAGCAGCGGAAGGGGCTTAACTAGCAATCAGCCCCAGCATTTT.

This clonotype occurred many times. The gene calls are TRBV11-2 and TRBJ2-7, with D maybe TRBD1 (5 bases). Per germline, CDR1 SGHAT and CDR2 FQNNGV. Deletions cut 7 bases from V and 2 bases from J, with 15 bases between. This CDR3 is built from 14 residues. This CDR3 reads CASKPGAGAYEQYF. CDR3 bases: TGTGCCAGCAAGCCTGGGGCTGGGGCCTACGAGCAGTACTTC.